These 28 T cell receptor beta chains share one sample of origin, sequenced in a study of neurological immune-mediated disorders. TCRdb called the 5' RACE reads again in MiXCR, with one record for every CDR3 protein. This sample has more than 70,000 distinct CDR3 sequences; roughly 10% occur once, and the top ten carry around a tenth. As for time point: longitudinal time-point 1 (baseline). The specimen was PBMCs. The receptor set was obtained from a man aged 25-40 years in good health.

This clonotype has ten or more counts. The CDR3 loop reads CASSLAVAETQYF. The CDR3 DNA is TGTGCCAGCAGCTTGGCCGTTGCGGAGACCCAGTACTTC. This sequence joins TRBV5-6 and TRBJ2-5; no clear D. This CDR3 region has 13 residues. Trimming stripped 0 bases from V and 5 bases from J, with 8 bases between. Germline CDR1 reads SGHDT; CDR2 reads YYEEEE.

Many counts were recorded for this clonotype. CDR3 sequence: CASSPLGASGSGTDTQYF. The CDR3 coding sequence is TGTGCCAGCAGCCCCTTGGGGGCTAGCGGGAGTGGCACAGATACGCAGTATTTT. The chain combines TRBV7-2 with TRBJ2-3; 10 nucleotides align to TRBD2. This CDR3 region has 18 residues. The germline V gene encodes CDR1 SGHTA and CDR2 FQGNSA. The ends lost 5 bases at V and 1 base at J; junction bases unmatched: 12.

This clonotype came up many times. CDR3 DNA sequence: TGCAGCGTTACTACCGGGACAGGGAGCAATCAGCCCCAGCATTTT. Translated, it gives CSVTTGTGSNQPQHF. This chain joins TRBV29-1 and TRBJ1-5; 9 bases agree with TRBD1. Germline V lookup: CDR1 SQVTM, CDR2 ANQGSEA. CDR3 length: 15 residues. J was trimmed by 1 base and V by 5 bases; bases with no gene match: 6.

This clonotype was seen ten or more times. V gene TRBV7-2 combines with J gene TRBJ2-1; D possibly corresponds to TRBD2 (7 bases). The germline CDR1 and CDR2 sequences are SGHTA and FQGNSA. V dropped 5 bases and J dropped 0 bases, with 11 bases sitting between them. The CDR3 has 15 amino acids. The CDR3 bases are TGTGCCAGCAGCCCGCGGGGGCCCTCCTACAATGAGCAGTTCTTC. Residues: CASSPRGPSYNEQFF.

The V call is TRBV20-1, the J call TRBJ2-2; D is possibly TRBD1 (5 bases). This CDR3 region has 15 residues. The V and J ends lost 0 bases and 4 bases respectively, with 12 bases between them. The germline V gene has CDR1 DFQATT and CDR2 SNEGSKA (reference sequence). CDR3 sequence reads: CSARDAGPRTGELFF. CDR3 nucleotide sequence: TGCAGTGCTAGAGATGCAGGGCCCCGCACCGGGGAGCTGTTTTTT.

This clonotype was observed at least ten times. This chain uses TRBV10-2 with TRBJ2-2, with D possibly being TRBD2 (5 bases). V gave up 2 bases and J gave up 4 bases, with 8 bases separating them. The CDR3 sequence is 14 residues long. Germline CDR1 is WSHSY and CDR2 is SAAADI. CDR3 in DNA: TGCGCCAGCAGTGAGACGGGAAGCACCGGGGAGCTGTTTTTT. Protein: CASSETGSTGELFF.

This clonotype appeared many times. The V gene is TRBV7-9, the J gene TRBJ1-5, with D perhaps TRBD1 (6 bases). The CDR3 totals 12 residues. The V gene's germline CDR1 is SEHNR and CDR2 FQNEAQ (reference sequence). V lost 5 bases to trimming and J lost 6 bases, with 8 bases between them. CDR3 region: CASSGGGQPQHF. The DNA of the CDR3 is TGTGCCAGCAGCGGAGGGGGTCAGCCCCAGCATTTT.

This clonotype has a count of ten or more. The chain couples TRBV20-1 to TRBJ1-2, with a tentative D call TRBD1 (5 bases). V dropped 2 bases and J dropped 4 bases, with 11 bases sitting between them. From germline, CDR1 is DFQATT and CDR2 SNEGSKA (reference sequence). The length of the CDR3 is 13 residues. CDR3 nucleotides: TGCAGTGCTAGATCTCAGGGCGGCTATGGCTACACCTTC. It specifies CSARSQGGYGYTF.

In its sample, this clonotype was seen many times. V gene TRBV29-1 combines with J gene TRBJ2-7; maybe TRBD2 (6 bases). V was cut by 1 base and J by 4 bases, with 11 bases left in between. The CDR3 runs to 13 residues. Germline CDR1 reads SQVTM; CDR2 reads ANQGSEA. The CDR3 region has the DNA TGCAGCGTTGAAGTGGTGGGAGGTTACGAGCAGTACTTC. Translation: CSVEVVGGYEQYF.

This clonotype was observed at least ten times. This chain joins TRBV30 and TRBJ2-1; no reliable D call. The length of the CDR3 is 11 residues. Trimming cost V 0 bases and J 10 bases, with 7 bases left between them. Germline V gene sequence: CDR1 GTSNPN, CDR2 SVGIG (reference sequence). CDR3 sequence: CAWSVSFEQFF. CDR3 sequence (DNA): TGTGCCTGGAGTGTGTCGTTCGAGCAGTTCTTC.

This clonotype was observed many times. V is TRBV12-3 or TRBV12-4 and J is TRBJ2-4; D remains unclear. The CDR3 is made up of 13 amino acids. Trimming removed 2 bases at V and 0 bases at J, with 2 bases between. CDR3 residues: CASSLRAKNIQYF. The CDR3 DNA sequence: TGTGCCAGCAGTTTAAGAGCCAAAAACATTCAGTACTTC.

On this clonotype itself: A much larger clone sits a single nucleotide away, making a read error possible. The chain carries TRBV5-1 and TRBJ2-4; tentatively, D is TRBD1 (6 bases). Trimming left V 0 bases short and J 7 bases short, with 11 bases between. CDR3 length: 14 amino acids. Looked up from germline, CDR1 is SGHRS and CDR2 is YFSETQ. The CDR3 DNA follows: TGCGCCAGCAGCTTGGCACAGGGTGTGAACATTCAGTACTTC. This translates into CASSLAQGVNIQYF.

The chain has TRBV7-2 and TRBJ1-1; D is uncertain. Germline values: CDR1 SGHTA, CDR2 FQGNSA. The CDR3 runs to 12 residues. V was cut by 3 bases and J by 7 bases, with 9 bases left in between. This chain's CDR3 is CASSLRASEAFF. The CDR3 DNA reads TGTGCCAGCAGCTTGAGGGCTAGTGAAGCTTTCTTT.

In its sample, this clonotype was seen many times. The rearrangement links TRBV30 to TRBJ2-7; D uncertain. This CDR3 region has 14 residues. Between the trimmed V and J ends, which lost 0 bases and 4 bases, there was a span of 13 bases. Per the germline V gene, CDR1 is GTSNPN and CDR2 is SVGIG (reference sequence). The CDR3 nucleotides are TGTGCCTGGAGTGTTGGTCTAGTTGGTTACGAGCAGTACTTC. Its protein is CAWSVGLVGYEQYF.

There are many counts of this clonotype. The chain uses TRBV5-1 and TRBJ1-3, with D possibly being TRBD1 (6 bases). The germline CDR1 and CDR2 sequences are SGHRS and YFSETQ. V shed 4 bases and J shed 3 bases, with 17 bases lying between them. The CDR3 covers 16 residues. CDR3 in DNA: TGCGCCAGCAGCAGAGGACAGCCTAACAGTGGAAACACCATATATTTT. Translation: CASSRGQPNSGNTIYF.

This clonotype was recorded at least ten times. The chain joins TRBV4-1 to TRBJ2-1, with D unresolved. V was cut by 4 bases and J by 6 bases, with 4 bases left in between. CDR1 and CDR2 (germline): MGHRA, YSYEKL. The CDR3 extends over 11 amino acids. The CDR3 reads CASSLSNEQFF. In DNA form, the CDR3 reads TGCGCCAGCAGCCTCTCCAATGAGCAGTTCTTC.

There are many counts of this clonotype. The CDR3 loop is CASSQPGLAAETQYF. CDR3 DNA sequence: TGTGCCAGCAGTCAACCGGGACTAGCTGCAGAGACCCAGTACTTC. The V gene is TRBV12-3 or TRBV12-4, the J gene TRBJ2-5, with TRBD2 matching over 9 bases. CDR3 size: 15 residues. Trimming removed 5 bases from V and 4 bases from J; junction bases left unmatched: 8.

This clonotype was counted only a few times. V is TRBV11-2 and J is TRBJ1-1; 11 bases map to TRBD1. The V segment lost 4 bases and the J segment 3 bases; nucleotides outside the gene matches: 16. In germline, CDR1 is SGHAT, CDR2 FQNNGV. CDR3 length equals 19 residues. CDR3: CASSWNRGQGGGGHTEAFF. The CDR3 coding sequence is TGTGCCAGCAGCTGGAACCGGGGACAGGGGGGTGGGGGACACACTGAAGCTTTCTTT. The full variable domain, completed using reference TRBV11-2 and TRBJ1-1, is EAGVAQSPRYKIIEKRQSVAFWCNPISGHATLYWYQQILGQGPKLLIQFQNNGVVDDSQLPKDRFSAERLKGVDSTLKIQPAKLEDSAVYLCASSWNRGQGGGGHTEAFFGQGTRLTVV.

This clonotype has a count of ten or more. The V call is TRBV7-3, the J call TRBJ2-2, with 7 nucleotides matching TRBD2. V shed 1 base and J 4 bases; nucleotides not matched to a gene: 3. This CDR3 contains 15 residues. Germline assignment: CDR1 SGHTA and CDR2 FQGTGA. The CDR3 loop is CASSLKSSGTGELFF. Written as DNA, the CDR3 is TGTGCCAGCAGCTTAAAATCTAGCGGCACCGGGGAGCTGTTTTTT.

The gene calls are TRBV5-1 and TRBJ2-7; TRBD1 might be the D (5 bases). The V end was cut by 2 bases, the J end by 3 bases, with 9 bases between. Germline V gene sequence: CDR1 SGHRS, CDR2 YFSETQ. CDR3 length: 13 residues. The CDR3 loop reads CASSFVDSYEQYF. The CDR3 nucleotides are TGCGCCAGCAGCTTTGTCGACAGCTACGAGCAGTACTTC. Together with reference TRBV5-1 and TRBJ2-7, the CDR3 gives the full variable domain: KAGVTQTPRYLIKTRGQQVTLSCSPISGHRSVSWYQQTPGQGLQFLFEYFSETQRNKGNFPGRFSGRQFSNSRSEMNVSTLELGDSALYLCASSFVDSYEQYFGPGTRLTVT.

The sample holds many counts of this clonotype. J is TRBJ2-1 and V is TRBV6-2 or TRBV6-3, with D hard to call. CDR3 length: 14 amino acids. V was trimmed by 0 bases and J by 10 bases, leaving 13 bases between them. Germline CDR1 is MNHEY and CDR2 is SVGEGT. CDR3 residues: CASSYSSGAGEQFF. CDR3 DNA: TGTGCCAGCAGTTACTCGAGTGGCGCTGGGGAGCAGTTCTTC.

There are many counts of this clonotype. The CDR3: CASSPPLFQETQYF. The CDR3 DNA sequence: TGTGCCAGCAGTCCCCCCCTCTTCCAAGAGACCCAGTACTTC. This sequence joins TRBV28 and TRBJ2-5, with D unclear. V lost 5 bases and J lost 1, with 11 bases in between. CDR1 is MDHEN and CDR2 is SYDVKM in the germline V gene. The CDR3 has 14 amino acids.

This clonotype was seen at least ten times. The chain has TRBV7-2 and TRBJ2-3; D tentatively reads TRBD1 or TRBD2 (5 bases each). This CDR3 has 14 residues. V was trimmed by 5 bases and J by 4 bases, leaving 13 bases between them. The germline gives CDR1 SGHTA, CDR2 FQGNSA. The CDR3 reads CASSPGQGPDTQYF. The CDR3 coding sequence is TGTGCCAGCAGCCCGGGGCAGGGCCCAGATACGCAGTATTTT.

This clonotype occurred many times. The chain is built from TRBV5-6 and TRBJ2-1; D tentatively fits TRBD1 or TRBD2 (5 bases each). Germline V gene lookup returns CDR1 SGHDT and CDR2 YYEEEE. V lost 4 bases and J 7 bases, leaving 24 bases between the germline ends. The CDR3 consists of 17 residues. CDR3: CASSLPLRDRGLNEQFF. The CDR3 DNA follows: TGTGCCAGCAGCCTGCCGCTCCGGGACCGAGGGTTGAATGAGCAGTTCTTC.

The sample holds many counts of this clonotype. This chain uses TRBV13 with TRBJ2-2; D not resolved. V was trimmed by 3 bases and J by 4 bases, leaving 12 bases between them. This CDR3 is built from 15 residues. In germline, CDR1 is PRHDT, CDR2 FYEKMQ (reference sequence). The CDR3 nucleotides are TGTGCCAGCAGCTTGATTAGGCAACCCACCGGGGAGCTGTTTTTT. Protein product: CASSLIRQPTGELFF.

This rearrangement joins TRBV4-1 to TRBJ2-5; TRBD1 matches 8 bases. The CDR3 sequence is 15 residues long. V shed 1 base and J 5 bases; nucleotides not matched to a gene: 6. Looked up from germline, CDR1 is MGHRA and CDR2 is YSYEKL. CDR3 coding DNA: TGCGCCAGCAGCCAAGGTCAGGGGGCCCTGGAGACCCAGTACTTC. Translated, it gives CASSQGQGALETQYF.

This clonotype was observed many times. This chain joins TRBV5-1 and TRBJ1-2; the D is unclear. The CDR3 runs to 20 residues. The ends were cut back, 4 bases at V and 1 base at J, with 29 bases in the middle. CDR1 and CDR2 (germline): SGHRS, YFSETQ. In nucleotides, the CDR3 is TGCGCCAGCAGCCCCGGGGAGGGTCCGCGGGTATCGGCTCTTAACTATGGCTACACCTTC. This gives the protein CASSPGEGPRVSALNYGYTF.

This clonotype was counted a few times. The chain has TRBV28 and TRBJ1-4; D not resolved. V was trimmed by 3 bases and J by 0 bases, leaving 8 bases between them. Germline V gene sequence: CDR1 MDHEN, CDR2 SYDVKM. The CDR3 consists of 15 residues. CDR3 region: CASSFRMATNEKLFF. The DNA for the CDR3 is TGTGCCAGCAGTTTCCGCATGGCAACTAATGAAAAACTGTTTTTT.